One sample yielded the 3 T cell receptor beta chains listed below, sequenced in a study of cytomegalovirus exposure and HLA in healthy donors. The PCR employed 60 Vbeta primers together with 13 Jbeta primers. Clones were sequenced by immunoSEQ multiplex PCR, and TCRdb holds only the in-frame ones, with some missing. Counted here are around 150,000 clones, about 80% occurring once; the ten biggest clones make up more than 4%. The sequenced sample was PBMCs. Receptors originate from a man in his forties in good health and CMV-seropositive.

The V gene is TRBV2, the J gene TRBJ2-3, with TRBD1 matching over 8 bases. Losses at the gene ends were 2 bases for V and 1 base for J; bases not matched to a gene: 2. CDR1 is SNHLY, CDR2 FYNNEI, per germline. CDR3 length: 15 amino acids. The CDR3 DNA sequence: TGTGCCAGCAGTGAACGGGGACAGGGCACAGATACGCAGTATTTT. It yields the protein CASSERGQGTDTQYF.

The chain combines TRBV29-1 with TRBJ1-6; D ambiguous. V shed 5 bases and J shed 8 bases, with 16 bases lying between them. CDR1 is SQVTM, CDR2 ANQGSEA, per germline. This CDR3 contains 14 residues. The CDR3 DNA reads TGCAGCGTTCGAGGGAGGAACATGGATTCACCCCTCCACTTT. This sequence encodes CSVRGRNMDSPLHF.

This chain uses TRBV7-9 with TRBJ1-6, with D perhaps TRBD1 (5 bases). Germline lookup yields CDR1 SEHNR and CDR2 FQNEAQ (reference sequence). The CDR3 is made up of 12 amino acids. The V gene lost 6 bases and the J gene lost 7 bases, with 7 bases spanning the gap. CDR3 region: CASRRGNSPLHF. CDR3 bases: TGTGCCAGCAGGCGGGGGAATTCACCCCTCCACTTT.